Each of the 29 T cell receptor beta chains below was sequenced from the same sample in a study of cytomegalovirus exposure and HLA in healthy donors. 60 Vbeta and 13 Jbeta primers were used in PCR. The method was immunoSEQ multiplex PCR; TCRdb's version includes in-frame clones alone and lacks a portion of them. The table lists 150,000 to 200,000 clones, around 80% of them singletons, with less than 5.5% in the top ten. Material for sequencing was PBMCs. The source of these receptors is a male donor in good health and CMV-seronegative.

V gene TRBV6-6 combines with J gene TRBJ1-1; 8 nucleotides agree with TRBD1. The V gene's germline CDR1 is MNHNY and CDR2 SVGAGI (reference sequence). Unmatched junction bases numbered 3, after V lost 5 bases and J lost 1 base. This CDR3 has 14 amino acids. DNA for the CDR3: TGTGCCAGCAGTCCCGGACAGGGGAACACTGAAGCTTTCTTT. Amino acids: CASSPGQGNTEAFF.

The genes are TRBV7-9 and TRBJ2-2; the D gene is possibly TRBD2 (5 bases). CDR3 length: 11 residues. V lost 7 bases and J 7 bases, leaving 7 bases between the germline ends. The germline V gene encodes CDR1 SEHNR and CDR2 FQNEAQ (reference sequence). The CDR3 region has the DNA TGTGCCAGCACGGCGGGCGGGGAGCTGTTTTTT. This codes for CASTAGGELFF.

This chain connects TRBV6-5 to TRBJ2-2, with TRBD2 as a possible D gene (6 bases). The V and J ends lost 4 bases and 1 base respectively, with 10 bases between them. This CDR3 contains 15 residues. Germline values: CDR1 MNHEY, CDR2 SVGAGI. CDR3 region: CASSLRRGNTGELFF. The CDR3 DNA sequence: TGTGCCAGCAGTTTGCGGCGGGGGAACACCGGGGAGCTGTTTTTT.

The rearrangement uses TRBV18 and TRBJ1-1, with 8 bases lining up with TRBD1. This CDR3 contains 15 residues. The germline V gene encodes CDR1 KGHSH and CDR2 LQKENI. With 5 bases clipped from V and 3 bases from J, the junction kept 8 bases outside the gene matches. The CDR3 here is CASSSRTGRDTEAFF. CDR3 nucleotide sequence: TGTGCCAGCTCATCCCGGACAGGGCGGGACACTGAAGCTTTCTTT.

The DNA of the CDR3 is TGTGCCAGCCGTTGGGGACGGGACTATTCAACCGGGGAGCTGTTTTTT. The encoded protein is CASRWGRDYSTGELFF. This rearrangement joins TRBV6-5 to TRBJ2-2; TRBD2 aligns across 7 bases. This CDR3 is 16 amino acids long. After removal of 8 bases from V and 5 bases from J, the junction contained 14 bases not matched to a gene. The germline V gene has CDR1 MNHEY and CDR2 SVGAGI.

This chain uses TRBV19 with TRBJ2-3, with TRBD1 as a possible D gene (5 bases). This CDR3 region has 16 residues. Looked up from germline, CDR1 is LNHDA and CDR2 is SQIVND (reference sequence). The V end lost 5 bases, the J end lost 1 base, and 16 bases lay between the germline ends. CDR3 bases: TGTGCCAGTAGTCCCCGCACAGGTTGGGGCACAGATACGCAGTATTTT. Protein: CASSPRTGWGTDTQYF. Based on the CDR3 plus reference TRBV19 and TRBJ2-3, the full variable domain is DGGITQSPKYLFRKEGQNVTLSCEQNLNHDAMYWYRQDPGQGLRLIYYSQIVNDFQKGDIAEGYSVSREKKESFPLTVTSAQKNPTAFYLCASSPRTGWGTDTQYFGPGTRLTVL.

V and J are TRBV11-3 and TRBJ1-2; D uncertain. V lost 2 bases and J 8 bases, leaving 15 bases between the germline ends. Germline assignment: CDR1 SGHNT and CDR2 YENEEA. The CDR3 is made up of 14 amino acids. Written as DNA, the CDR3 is TGTGCCAGCAGCTTAAGTCGCTTGCGTGAGGGCTACACCTTC. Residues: CASSLSRLREGYTF.

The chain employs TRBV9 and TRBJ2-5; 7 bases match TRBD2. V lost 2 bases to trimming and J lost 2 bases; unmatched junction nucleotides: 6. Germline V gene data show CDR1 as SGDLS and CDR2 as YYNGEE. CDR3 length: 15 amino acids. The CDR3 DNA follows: TGTGCCAGCAGCGTGACTAGCACACGTCAAGAGACCCAGTACTTC. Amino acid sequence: CASSVTSTRQETQYF. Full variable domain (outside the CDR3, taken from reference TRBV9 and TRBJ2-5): DSGVTQTPKHLITATGQRVTLRCSPRSGDLSVYWYQQSLDQGLQFLIQYYNGEERAKGNILERFSAQQFPDLHSELNLSSLELGDSALYFCASSVTSTRQETQYFGPGTRLLVL.

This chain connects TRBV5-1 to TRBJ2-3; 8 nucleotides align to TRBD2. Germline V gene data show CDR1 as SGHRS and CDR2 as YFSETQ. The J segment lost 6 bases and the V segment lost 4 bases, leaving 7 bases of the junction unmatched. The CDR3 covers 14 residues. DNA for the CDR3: TGCGCCAGCAGCAGCGGGGGTGCTGGCGATACGCAGTATTTT. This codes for CASSSGGAGDTQYF.

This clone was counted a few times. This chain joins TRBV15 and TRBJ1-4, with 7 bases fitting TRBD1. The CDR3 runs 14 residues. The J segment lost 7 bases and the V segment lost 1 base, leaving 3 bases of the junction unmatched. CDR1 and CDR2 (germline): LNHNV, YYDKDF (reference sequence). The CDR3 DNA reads TGTGCCACCAGCAGAGTAGGGGGCGTTGAAAAACTGTTTTTT. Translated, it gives CATSRVGGVEKLFF.

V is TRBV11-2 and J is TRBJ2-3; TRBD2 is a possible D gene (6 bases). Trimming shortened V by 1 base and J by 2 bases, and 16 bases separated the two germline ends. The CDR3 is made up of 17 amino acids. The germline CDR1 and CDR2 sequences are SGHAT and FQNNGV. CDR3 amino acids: CASSLVLASALTDTQYF. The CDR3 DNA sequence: TGTGCCAGCAGCTTAGTGCTGGCTAGCGCACTCACAGATACGCAGTATTTT.

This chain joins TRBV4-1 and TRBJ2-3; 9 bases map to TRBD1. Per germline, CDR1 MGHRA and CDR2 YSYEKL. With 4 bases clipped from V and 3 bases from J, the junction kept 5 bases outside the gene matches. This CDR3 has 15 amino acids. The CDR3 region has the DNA TGCGCCAGCAGCCTTCGGGACAGGGCGACAGATACGCAGTATTTT. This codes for CASSLRDRATDTQYF.

The CDR3 region is CATSRITGDTGELFF. The CDR3 nucleotides are TGTGCCACCAGCAGGATCACAGGGGACACCGGGGAGCTGTTTTTT. This chain uses TRBV15 with TRBJ2-2; 7 bases align to TRBD1. V was pared by 3 bases and J by 3 bases, with 4 bases of the junction left unmatched. Germline lookup yields CDR1 LNHNV and CDR2 YYDKDF (reference sequence). This CDR3 spans 15 amino acids.

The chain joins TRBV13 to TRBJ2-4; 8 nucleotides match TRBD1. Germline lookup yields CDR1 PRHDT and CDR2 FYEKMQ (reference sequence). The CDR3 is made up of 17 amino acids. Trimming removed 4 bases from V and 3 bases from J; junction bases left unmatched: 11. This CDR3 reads CASSSPTSGGLKNIQYF. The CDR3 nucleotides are TGTGCCAGCAGCTCACCCACATCAGGGGGCCTCAAAAACATTCAGTACTTC.

The CDR3 sequence: CASSAETGSYEQYF. CDR3 nucleotides: TGTGCCAGCAGCGCCGAGACAGGCTCCTACGAGCAGTACTTC. The V gene is TRBV9, the J gene TRBJ2-7; TRBD1 might be the D (6 bases). The CDR3 has 14 residues. The ends were cut back, 3 bases at V and 0 bases at J, with 10 bases in the middle. CDR1 is SGDLS and CDR2 is YYNGEE in the germline V gene.

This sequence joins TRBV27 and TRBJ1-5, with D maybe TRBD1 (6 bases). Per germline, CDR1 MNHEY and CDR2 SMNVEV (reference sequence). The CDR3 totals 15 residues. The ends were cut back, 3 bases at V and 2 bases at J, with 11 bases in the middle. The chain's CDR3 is CASSFSGGGNQPQHF. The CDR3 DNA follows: TGTGCCAGCAGTTTTTCGGGGGGCGGCAATCAGCCCCAGCATTTT.

Here the CDR3 DNA reads TGTGCCAGCAGCTTAGCGGACAGGGTTAACAAACTGTTTTTT. Amino acids: CASSLADRVNKLFF. The chain employs TRBV7-8 and TRBJ1-4; 8 bases agree with TRBD1. The CDR3 length is 14 residues. J gave up 11 bases and V 0 bases, and 5 bases lay outside the gene matches. Per germline, CDR1 SGHVS and CDR2 FQNEAQ.

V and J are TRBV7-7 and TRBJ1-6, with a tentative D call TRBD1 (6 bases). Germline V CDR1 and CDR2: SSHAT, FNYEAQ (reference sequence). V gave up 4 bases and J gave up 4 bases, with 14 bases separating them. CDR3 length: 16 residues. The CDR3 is CASSSRTEIYNSPLHF. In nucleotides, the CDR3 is TGTGCCAGCAGCTCCCGGACAGAGATTTATAATTCACCCCTCCACTTT.

The CDR3 loop is CASSYTWAAMNTEAFF. In nucleotides, the CDR3 is TGTGCCAGCAGTTACACCTGGGCAGCCATGAACACTGAAGCTTTCTTT. This chain connects TRBV6-5 to TRBJ1-1; D not certain. The CDR3 consists of 16 residues. Germline V gives CDR1 MNHEY, CDR2 SVGAGI. The V end lost 2 bases, the J end lost 0 bases, and 13 bases lay between the germline ends.

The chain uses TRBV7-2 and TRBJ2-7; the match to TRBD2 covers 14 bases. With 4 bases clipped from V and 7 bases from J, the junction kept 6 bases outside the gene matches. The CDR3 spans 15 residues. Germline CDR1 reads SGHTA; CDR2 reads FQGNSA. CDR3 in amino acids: CASSYGLAGGGEQYF. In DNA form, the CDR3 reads TGTGCCAGCAGCTACGGACTAGCGGGAGGAGGTGAGCAGTACTTC.

DNA for the CDR3: TGTGCCAGCAGTTCACAGGGAAATTACAATGAGCAGTTCTTC. Translation gives CASSSQGNYNEQFF. V and J are TRBV28 and TRBJ2-1; a possible D gene is TRBD1 (6 bases). This CDR3 comprises 14 residues. The germline V gene encodes CDR1 MDHEN and CDR2 SYDVKM. V lost 4 bases and J lost 4, with 11 bases in between.

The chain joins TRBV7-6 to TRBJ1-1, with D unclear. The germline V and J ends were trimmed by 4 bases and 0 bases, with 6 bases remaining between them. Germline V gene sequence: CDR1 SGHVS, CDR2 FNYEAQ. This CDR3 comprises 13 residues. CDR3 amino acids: CASSSTLNTEAFF. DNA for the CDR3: TGTGCCAGCAGCTCGACACTGAACACTGAAGCTTTCTTT. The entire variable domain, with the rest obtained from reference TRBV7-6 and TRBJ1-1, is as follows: GAGVSQSPRYKVTKRGQDVALRCDPISGHVSLYWYRQALGQGPEFLTYFNYEAQQDKSGLPNDRFSAERPEGSISTLTIQRTEQRDSAMYRCASSSTLNTEAFFGQGTRLTVV.

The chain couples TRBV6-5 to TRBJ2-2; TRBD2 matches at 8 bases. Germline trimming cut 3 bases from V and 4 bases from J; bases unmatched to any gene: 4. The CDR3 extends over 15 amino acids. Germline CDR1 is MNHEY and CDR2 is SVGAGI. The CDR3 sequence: CASSYRGGFTGELFF. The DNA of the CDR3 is TGTGCCAGCAGTTATCGGGGGGGGTTCACCGGGGAGCTGTTTTTT.

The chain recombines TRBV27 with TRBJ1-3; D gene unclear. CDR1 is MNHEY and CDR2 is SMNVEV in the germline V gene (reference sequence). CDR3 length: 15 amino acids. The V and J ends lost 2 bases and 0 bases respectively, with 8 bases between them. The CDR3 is CASSLGPASGNTIYF. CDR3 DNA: TGTGCCAGCAGTTTAGGGCCAGCCTCTGGAAACACCATATATTTT.

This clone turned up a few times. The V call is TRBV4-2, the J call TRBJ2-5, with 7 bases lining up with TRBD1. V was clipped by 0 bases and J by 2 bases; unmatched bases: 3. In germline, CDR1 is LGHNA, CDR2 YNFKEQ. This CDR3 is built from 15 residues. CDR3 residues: CASSQDGRGQETQYF. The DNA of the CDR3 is TGTGCCAGCAGCCAAGATGGCAGGGGGCAAGAGACCCAGTACTTC.

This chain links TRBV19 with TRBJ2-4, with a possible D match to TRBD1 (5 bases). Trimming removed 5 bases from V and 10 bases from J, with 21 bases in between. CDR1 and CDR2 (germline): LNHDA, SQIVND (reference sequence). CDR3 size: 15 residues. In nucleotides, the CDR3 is TGTGCCAGTAGTTCCCAGGGCGGCTCCCCCCGAATTCAGTACTTC. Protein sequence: CASSSQGGSPRIQYF.

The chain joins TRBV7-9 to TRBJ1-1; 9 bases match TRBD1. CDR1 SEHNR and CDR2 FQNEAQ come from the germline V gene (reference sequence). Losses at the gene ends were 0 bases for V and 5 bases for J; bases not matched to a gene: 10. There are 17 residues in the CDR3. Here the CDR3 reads CASSLALQGAGSTEAFF. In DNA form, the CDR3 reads TGTGCCAGCAGCTTAGCCCTACAGGGGGCGGGAAGTACTGAAGCTTTCTTT.

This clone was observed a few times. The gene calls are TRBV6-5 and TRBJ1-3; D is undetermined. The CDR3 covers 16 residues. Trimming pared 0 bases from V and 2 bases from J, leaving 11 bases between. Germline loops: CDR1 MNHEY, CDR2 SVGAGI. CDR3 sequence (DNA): TGTGCCAGCAGTTACTCCATCCCCGCAGCTGGAAACACCATATATTTT. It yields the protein CASSYSIPAAGNTIYF.

The CDR3 sequence is CASSLRPTSGGGETQYF. Written as DNA, the CDR3 is TGCGCCAGCAGCTTGAGGCCTACTAGCGGGGGGGGAGAGACCCAGTACTTC. V usage is TRBV5-1 and J usage is TRBJ2-5, with 13 nucleotides matching TRBD2. The CDR3 runs to 17 residues. V lost 1 base, J lost 4 bases, and 7 bases stayed unmatched. Germline-derived CDR1 and CDR2 are SGHRS and YFSETQ.